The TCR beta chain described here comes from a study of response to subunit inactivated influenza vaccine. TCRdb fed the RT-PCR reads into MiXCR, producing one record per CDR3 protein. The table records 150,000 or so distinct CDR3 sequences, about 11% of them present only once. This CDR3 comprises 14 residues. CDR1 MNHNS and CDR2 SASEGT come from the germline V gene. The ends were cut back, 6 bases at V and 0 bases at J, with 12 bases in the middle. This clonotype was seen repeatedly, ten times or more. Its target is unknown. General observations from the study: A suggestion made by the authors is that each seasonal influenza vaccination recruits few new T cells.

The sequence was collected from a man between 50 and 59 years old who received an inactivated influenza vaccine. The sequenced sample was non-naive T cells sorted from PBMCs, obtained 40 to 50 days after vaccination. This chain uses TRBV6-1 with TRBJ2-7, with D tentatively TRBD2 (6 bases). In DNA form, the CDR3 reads TGTGCCAGCAGCCGGGACTTCGGCTCCTACGAGCAGTACTTC. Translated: CASSRDFGSYEQYF.